This T cell receptor beta chain was captured in a study of CD8 T cells in Susac syndrome. Across the study: Patients with Susac syndrome who were sequenced included more than 5 with active disease and eight or nine in remission. Patients with Susac syndrome were therapy-naive, taking corticosteroids, with some also receiving intravenous immunoglobulin, or taking intravenous immunoglobulin alone at the time their blood was drawn.

V was trimmed by 4 bases and J by 1 base, leaving 16 bases between them. This CDR3 region has 16 residues. The germline gives CDR1 MDHEN, CDR2 SYDVKM. About 0.5 to 1 ug RNA was reverse transcribed with random hexamers. Amplification of TCR beta CDR3 was carried out by immunoSEQ multiplex PCR, which covered 54 Vbeta and 13 Jbeta segments. Each CDR3 protein is one row after TCRdb ran MiXCR on the immunoSEQ multiplex PCR reads. The sample yields tens of thousands of distinct CDR3 sequences, just over 90% seen once. The recently defined diagnostic criteria for definite or probable disease were met by the Susac syndrome patients.

The V call is TRBV28, the J call TRBJ1-1; D might be TRBD1 (6 bases). The sequence was collected from a human donor with Susac syndrome. Sample: CD4+ T cells from PBMCs. This CDR3 reads CASSSRGFWRNTEAFF. The CDR3, as DNA: TGTGCCAGCAGTTCCAGGGGTTTTTGGAGGAACACTGAAGCTTTCTTT.